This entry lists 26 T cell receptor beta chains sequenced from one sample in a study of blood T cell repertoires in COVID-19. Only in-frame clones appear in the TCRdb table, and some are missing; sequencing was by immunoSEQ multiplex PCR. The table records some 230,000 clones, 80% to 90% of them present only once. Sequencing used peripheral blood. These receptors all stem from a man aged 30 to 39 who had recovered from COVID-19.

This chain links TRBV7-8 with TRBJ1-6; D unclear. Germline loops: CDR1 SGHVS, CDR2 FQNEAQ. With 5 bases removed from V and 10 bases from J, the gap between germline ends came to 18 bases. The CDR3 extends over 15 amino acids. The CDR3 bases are TGTGCCAGCAGCCTGCGGGAAGGGATGGGGTCACCCCTCCACTTT. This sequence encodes CASSLREGMGSPLHF.

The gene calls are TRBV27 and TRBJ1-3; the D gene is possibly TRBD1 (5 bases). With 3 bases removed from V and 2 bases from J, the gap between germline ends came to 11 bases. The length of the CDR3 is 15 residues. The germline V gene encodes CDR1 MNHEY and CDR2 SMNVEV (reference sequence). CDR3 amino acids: CASSFQGGAGNTIYF. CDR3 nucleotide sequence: TGTGCCAGCAGTTTCCAGGGAGGGGCTGGAAACACCATATATTTT.

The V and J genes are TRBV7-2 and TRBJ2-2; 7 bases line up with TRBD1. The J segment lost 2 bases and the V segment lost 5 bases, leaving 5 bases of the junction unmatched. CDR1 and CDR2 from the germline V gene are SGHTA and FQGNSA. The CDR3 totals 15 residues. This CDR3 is CASSLDRPNTGELFF. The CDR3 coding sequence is TGTGCCAGCAGCCTGGACAGGCCAAACACCGGGGAGCTGTTTTTT.

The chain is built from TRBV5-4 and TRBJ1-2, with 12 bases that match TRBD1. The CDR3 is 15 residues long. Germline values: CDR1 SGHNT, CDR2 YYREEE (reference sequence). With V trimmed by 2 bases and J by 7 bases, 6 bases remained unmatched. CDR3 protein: CASSFGTGGPRGYTF. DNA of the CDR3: TGTGCCAGCAGCTTCGGGACAGGGGGCCCGCGTGGCTACACCTTC. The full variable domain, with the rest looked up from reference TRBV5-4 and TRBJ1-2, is ETGVTQSPTHLIKTRGQQVTLRCSSQSGHNTVSWYQQALGQGPQFIFQYYREEENGRGNFPPRFSGLQFPNYSSELNVNALELDDSALYLCASSFGTGGPRGYTFGSGTRLTVV.

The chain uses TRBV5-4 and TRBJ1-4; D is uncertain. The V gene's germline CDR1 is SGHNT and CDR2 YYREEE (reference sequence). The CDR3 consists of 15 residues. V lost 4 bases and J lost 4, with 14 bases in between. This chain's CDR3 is CASSLDRGFNEKLFF. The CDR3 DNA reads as TGTGCCAGCAGCCTAGATCGGGGATTTAATGAAAAACTGTTTTTT.

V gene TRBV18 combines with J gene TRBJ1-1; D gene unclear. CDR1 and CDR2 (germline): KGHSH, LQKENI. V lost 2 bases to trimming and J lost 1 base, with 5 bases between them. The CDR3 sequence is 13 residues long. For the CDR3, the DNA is TGTGCCAGCTCACCAGCGCAGAACACTGAAGCTTTCTTT. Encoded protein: CASSPAQNTEAFF.

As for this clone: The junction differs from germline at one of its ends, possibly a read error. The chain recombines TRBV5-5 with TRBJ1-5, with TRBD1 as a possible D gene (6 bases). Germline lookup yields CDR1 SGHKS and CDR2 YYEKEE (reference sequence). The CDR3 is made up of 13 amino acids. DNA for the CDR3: TGTGCCAGCAGTTTGGGGGCCGATGAGCCCCAGCATTTT. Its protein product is CASSLGADEPQHF.

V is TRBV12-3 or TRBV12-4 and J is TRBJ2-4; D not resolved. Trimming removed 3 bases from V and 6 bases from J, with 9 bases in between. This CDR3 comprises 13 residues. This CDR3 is CASSLASGNIQYF. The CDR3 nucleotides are TGTGCCAGCAGTTTGGCTTCGGGAAACATTCAGTACTTC.

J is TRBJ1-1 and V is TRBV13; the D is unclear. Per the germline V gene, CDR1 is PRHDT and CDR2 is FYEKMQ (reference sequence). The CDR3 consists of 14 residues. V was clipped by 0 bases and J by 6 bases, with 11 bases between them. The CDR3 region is CASSLGRRVAEAFF. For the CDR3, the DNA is TGTGCCAGCAGCTTAGGCCGGAGGGTAGCTGAAGCTTTCTTT.

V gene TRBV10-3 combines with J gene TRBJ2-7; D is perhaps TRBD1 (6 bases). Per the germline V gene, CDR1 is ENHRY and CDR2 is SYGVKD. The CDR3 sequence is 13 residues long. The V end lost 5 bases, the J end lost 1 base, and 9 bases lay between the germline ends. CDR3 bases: TGTGCCATCAGTTCGGACAGATCCTACGAGCAGTACTTC. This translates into CAISSDRSYEQYF.

CDR3 DNA sequence: TGTGCCAGCAGCCAAATAATCGGTATTGCACCTAAATACTACGAGCAGTACTTC. This gives the protein CASSQIIGIAPKYYEQYF. The chain employs TRBV14 and TRBJ2-7, with D unclear. With 2 bases removed from V and 3 bases from J, the gap between germline ends came to 23 bases. CDR1 and CDR2 from the germline V gene are SGHDN and FVKESK. CDR3 length: 18 amino acids.

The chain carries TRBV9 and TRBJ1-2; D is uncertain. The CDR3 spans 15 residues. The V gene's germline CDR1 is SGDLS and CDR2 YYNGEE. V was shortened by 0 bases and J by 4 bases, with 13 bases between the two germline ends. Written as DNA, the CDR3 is TGTGCCAGCAGCGTAGAAGGAGGGAGCTTCTATGGCTACACCTTC. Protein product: CASSVEGGSFYGYTF.

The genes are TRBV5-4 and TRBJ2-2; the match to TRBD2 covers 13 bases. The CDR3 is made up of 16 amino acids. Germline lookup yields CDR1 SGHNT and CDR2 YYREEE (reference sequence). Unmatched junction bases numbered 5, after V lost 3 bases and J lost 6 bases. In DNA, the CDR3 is TGTGCCAGCAGCTGGGTGACTAGCGGGGGGCCCGGGGAGCTGTTTTTT. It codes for CASSWVTSGGPGELFF.

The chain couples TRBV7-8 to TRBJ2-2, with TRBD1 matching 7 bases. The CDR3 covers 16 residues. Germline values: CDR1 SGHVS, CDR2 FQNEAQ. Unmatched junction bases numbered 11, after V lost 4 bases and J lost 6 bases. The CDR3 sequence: CASSSLTGLIPGELFF. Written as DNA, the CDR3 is TGTGCCAGCAGCTCCCTGACAGGGTTAATTCCCGGGGAGCTGTTTTTT.

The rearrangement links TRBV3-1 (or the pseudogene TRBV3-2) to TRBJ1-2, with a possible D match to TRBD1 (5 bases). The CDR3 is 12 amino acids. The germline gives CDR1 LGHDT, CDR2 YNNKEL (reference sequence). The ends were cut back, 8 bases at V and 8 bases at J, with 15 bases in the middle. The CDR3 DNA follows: TGTGCCAGCGGAGGAACTGGGGGGGGCTACACCTTC. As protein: CASGGTGGGYTF.

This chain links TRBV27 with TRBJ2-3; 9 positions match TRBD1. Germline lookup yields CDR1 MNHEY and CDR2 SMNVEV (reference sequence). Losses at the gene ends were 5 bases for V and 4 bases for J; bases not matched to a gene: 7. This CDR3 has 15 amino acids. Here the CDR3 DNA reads TGTGCCAGCAGTCTGCGGACAGGGGCCCCAGATACGCAGTATTTT. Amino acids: CASSLRTGAPDTQYF.

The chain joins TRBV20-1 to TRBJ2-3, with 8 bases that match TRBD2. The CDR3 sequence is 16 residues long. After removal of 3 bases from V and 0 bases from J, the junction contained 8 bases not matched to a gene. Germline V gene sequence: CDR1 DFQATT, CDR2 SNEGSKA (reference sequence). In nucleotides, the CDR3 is TGCAGTGCTAGTTCTGGGGTAGCGGGGAGCACAGATACGCAGTATTTT. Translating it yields CSASSGVAGSTDTQYF.

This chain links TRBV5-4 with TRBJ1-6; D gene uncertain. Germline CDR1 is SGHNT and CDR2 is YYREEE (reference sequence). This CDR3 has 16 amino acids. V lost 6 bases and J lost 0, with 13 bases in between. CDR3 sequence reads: CASKGFGSSYNSPLHF. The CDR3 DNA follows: TGTGCCAGCAAAGGCTTTGGGAGCTCCTATAATTCACCCCTCCACTTT.

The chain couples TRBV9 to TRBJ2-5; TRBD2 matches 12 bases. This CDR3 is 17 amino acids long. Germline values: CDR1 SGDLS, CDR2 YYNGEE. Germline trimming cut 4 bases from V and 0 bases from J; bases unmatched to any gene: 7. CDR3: CASSLTGTSGYQETQYF. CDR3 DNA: TGTGCCAGCAGCCTCACAGGGACTAGCGGGTACCAAGAGACCCAGTACTTC.

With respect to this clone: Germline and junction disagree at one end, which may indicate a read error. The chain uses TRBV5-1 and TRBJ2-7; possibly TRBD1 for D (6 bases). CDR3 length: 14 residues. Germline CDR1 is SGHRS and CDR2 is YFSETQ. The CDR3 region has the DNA TGCGCCAGCAGCTTGGCCCGGGTTGGGGGCGTTTATAACTTC. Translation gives CASSLARVGGVYNF. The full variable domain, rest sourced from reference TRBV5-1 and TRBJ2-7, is KAGVTQTPRYLIKTRGQQVTLSCSPISGHRSVSWYQQTPGQGLQFLFEYFSETQRNKGNFPGRFSGRQFSNSRSEMNVSTLELGDSALYLCASSLARVGGVYNFGPGTRLTVT.

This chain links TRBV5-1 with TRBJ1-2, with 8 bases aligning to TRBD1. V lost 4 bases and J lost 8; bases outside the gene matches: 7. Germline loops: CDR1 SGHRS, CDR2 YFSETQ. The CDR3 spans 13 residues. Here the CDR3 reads CASSVQGGGGYTF. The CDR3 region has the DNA TGCGCCAGCAGCGTACAGGGGGGCGGCGGCTACACCTTC.

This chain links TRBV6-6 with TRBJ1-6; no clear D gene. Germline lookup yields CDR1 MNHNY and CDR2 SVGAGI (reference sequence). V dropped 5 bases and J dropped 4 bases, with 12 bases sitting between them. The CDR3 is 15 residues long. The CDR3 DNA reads TGTGCCAGCAGTCACGGGAGGCAGTATAATTCACCCCTCCACTTT. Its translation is CASSHGRQYNSPLHF.

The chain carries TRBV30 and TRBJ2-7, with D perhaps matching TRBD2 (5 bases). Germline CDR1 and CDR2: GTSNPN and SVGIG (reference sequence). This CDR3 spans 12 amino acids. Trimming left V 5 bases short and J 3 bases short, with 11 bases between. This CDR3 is CAWDPGSYEQYF. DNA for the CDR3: TGTGCCTGGGATCCGGGAAGCTACGAGCAGTACTTC.

The CDR3 is CASSDRGREKLFF. The DNA for the CDR3 is TGCGCCAGCAGCGACAGGGGGCGTGAAAAACTGTTTTTT. This chain connects TRBV10-1 to TRBJ1-4, with 10 bases fitting TRBD1. This CDR3 comprises 13 residues. Unmatched junction bases numbered 2, after V lost 6 bases and J lost 7 bases. The germline CDR1 and CDR2 sequences are WNHNN and SYGVQD (reference sequence).

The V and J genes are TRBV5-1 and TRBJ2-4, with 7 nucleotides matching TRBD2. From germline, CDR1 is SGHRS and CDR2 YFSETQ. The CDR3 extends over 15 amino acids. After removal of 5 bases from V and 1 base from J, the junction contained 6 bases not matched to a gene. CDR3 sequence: CASRSAGTAKNIQYF. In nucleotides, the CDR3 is TGCGCCAGCAGGTCAGCGGGGACCGCCAAAAACATTCAGTACTTC.

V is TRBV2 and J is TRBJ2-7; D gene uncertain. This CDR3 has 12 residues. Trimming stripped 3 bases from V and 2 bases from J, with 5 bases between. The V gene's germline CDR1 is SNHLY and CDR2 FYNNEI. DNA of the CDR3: TGTGCCAGCAGTGAGAGCACCTACGAGCAGTACTTC. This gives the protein CASSESTYEQYF.